The 31 T cell receptor beta chains presented below share a single source sample, sequenced in a study of blood T cell dynamics during melanoma immunotherapy. The time point is: pre-treatment baseline. TCRdb keeps only in-frame clones here, not all; method: immunoSEQ multiplex PCR. Among a few thousand clones listed, roughly 85% were seen once. The material sequenced was blood, taken from a patient treated with checkpoint blockade. The receptor source for this set is a human donor with melanoma.

Remarks on this clone: The junction shows a germline mismatch at one end, possibly a read error. The genes are TRBV30 and TRBJ1-1; no definite D call. The CDR3 is 10 amino acids. The germline CDR1 and CDR2 sequences are GTSNPN and SVGIG (reference sequence). The CDR3 protein is CAWSDSTRYF. The CDR3 DNA reads TGTGCCTGGAGCGATTCTACCCGGTATTTT.

The V and J genes are TRBV9 and TRBJ2-2; D is possibly TRBD2 (6 bases). The CDR3 spans 14 residues. Trimming left V 0 bases short and J 10 bases short, with 13 bases between. Germline-derived CDR1 and CDR2 are SGDLS and YYNGEE. Here the CDR3 reads CASSVGGATTELFF. The CDR3 nucleotides read TGTGCCAGCAGCGTAGGCGGGGCGACTACGGAGCTGTTTTTT.

This rearrangement joins TRBV5-4 to TRBJ1-2; the match to TRBD1 covers 9 bases. V trimming: 5 bases; J trimming: 4 bases; junction bases outside the gene matches: 9. This CDR3 contains 15 residues. Per germline, CDR1 SGHNT and CDR2 YYREEE (reference sequence). This chain's CDR3 is CASRIGGQGGYGYTF. Written as DNA, the CDR3 is TGTGCCAGCAGGATTGGGGGACAGGGTGGCTATGGCTACACCTTC.

This clone was found once. The chain has TRBV7-9 and TRBJ1-6; D is uncertain. Deletions cut 4 bases from V and 0 bases from J, with 10 bases between. CDR3 size: 16 residues. Germline V gene lookup returns CDR1 SEHNR and CDR2 FQNEAQ (reference sequence). The CDR3 sequence: CASSSPSSSYNSPLHF. In DNA, the CDR3 is TGTGCCAGCAGCTCACCGTCTAGCTCCTATAATTCACCCCTCCACTTT.

The chain recombines TRBV12-5 with TRBJ2-7; a possible D gene is TRBD2 (5 bases). This CDR3 spans 15 amino acids. CDR1 and CDR2 from the germline V gene are LGHNT and FRNRAP. Trimming took 6 bases from V and 3 from J, leaving 18 bases between them. CDR3 sequence (DNA): TGTGCTAGTGGCTCCCTATTGGGGAGACACTACGAGCAGTACTTC. Protein sequence: CASGSLLGRHYEQYF.

This clone was seen once. V is TRBV7-2 and J is TRBJ2-3; D gene ambiguous. Trimming left V 5 bases short and J 2 bases short, with 11 bases between. The CDR3 extends over 14 amino acids. Germline values: CDR1 SGHTA, CDR2 FQGNSA. CDR3 amino acids: CASSQTTVTDTQYF. DNA for the CDR3: TGTGCCAGCAGCCAAACTACTGTCACAGATACGCAGTATTTT.

The chain uses TRBV5-1 and TRBJ2-7, with D perhaps TRBD2 (5 bases). This CDR3 region has 14 residues. Germline lookup yields CDR1 SGHRS and CDR2 YFSETQ. The V and J ends lost 4 bases and 0 bases respectively, with 11 bases between them. The CDR3 here is CASSPDSTSYEQYF. CDR3 nucleotides: TGCGCCAGCAGCCCGGACTCTACCTCCTACGAGCAGTACTTC.

V usage is TRBV7-9 and J usage is TRBJ1-6, with D unclear. This CDR3 spans 12 amino acids. Germline values: CDR1 SEHNR, CDR2 FQNEAQ (reference sequence). V lost 2 bases, J lost 8 bases, and 4 bases lay in between. DNA for the CDR3: TGTGCCAGCAGCTTAACGGATTCACCCCTCCACTTT. Translated, it gives CASSLTDSPLHF. Together with reference TRBV7-9 and TRBJ1-6, the CDR3 gives the full variable domain: DTGVSQNPRHKITKRGQNVTFRCDPISEHNRLYWYRQTLGQGPEFLTYFQNEAQLEKSRLLSDRFSAERPKGSFSTLEIQRTEQGDSAMYLCASSLTDSPLHFGNGTRLTVT.

The chain combines TRBV4-2 with TRBJ2-1, with D perhaps TRBD2 (5 bases). Germline V CDR1 and CDR2: LGHNA, YNFKEQ. This CDR3 has 14 amino acids. Trimming took 3 bases from V and 6 from J, leaving 12 bases between them. CDR3 sequence reads: CASSQEGLLNEQFF. The CDR3 DNA reads TGTGCCAGCAGCCAGGAAGGACTGCTCAATGAGCAGTTCTTC.

The CDR3 nucleotides are TGTGCCAGCAGCTCAGGGGGAGAGCAGTACTTC. Translating it yields CASSSGGEQYF. This chain links TRBV11-3 with TRBJ2-7, with 7 bases aligning to TRBD1. Looked up from germline, CDR1 is SGHNT and CDR2 is YENEEA. This CDR3 is 11 amino acids long. J was trimmed by 7 bases and V by 4 bases; bases with no gene match: 1.

The chain links TRBV9 to TRBJ2-3; no clear D gene. The germline V gene encodes CDR1 SGDLS and CDR2 YYNGEE. V dropped 4 bases and J dropped 0 bases, with 15 bases sitting between them. The CDR3 has 16 amino acids. The CDR3 bases are TGTGCCAGCAGCCCCTGGCCTGTACCTAGCACAGATACGCAGTATTTT. Protein product: CASSPWPVPSTDTQYF.

This clone appeared once. The gene calls are TRBV27 and TRBJ1-2, with 8 bases lining up with TRBD1. CDR3 length: 16 amino acids. The germline CDR1 and CDR2 sequences are MNHEY and SMNVEV (reference sequence). The V and J ends lost 1 base and 6 bases, in that order; junction bases with no gene match: 10. CDR3 bases: TGTGCCAGCAGTTTATTCCCCTTCAGGGGGCTGGATGGCTACACCTTC. Translated, it gives CASSLFPFRGLDGYTF.

This CDR3 reads CASSLETNTGELFF. The CDR3, as DNA: TGCGCCAGCAGTTTAGAGACGAACACCGGGGAGCTGTTTTTT. The rearrangement links TRBV4-3 to TRBJ2-2; no clear D. The V and J ends lost 6 bases and 0 bases respectively, with 8 bases between them. Germline lookup yields CDR1 LGHNA and CDR2 YSLEER. This CDR3 comprises 14 residues.

This rearrangement joins TRBV7-3 to TRBJ2-2; 9 nucleotides line up with TRBD2. CDR1 and CDR2 (germline): SGHTA, FQGTGA. This CDR3 spans 17 amino acids. J lost 6 bases, V lost 1 base, and 9 bases had no gene match. The CDR3 bases are TGTGCCAGCAGCTTAATTCTGGCGGGAGGGCCCCCCGGGGAGCTGTTTTTT. Translating it yields CASSLILAGGPPGELFF.

The chain links TRBV14 to TRBJ2-7, with TRBD2 identical over 9 bases. J gave up 5 bases and V 1 base, and 6 bases lay outside the gene matches. This CDR3 contains 15 residues. The germline gives CDR1 SGHDN, CDR2 FVKESK. The CDR3 DNA sequence: TGTGCCAGCAGCCAAGGGCGCGGGGGGGCCAACGAGCAGTACTTC. This encodes CASSQGRGGANEQYF.

The rearrangement joins TRBV5-1 to TRBJ2-7; a weak D match, TRBD1 (6 bases). The V and J ends lost 2 bases and 7 bases respectively, with 19 bases between them. The CDR3 consists of 15 residues. Germline CDR1 reads SGHRS; CDR2 reads YFSETQ. DNA for the CDR3: TGCGCCAGCAGCTTAACGGGACACTCTCCGGGAGAGCAGTACTTC. Amino acid sequence: CASSLTGHSPGEQYF.

The V and J genes are TRBV19 and TRBJ2-2; 7 bases are a match to TRBD2. Unmatched junction bases numbered 8, after V lost 6 bases and J lost 4 bases. CDR1 is LNHDA and CDR2 is SQIVND in the germline V gene (reference sequence). This CDR3 has 15 amino acids. This CDR3 reads CASSQPGRGTGELFF. CDR3 DNA sequence: TGTGCCAGTAGCCAACCTGGGAGGGGCACCGGGGAGCTGTTTTTT.

The rearrangement uses TRBV5-6 and TRBJ2-5; D unresolved. The CDR3 consists of 15 residues. The V end lost 0 bases, the J end lost 0 bases, and 9 bases lay between the germline ends. In germline, CDR1 is SGHDT, CDR2 YYEEEE. This CDR3 reads CASSLVRVYQETQYF. The CDR3 DNA reads TGTGCCAGCAGCTTGGTTAGGGTGTACCAAGAGACCCAGTACTTC.

J is TRBJ2-1 and V is TRBV28; 8 bases align to TRBD2. CDR1 MDHEN and CDR2 SYDVKM come from the germline V gene. Trimming took 4 bases from V and 9 from J; bases not matched to a gene: 8. The CDR3 runs to 14 residues. CDR3 residues: CASSSGGRIREQFF. The CDR3 DNA reads as TGTGCCAGCAGTTCGGGCGGGAGGATCCGTGAGCAGTTCTTC.

V is TRBV10-3 and J is TRBJ1-2; 9 nucleotides align to TRBD1. CDR3 length: 16 residues. J lost 13 bases, V lost 4 bases, and 19 bases had no gene match. CDR1 is ENHRY and CDR2 is SYGVKD in the germline V gene. This CDR3 is CAISAATPGQGSRVTF. The CDR3 DNA follows: TGTGCCATCAGTGCCGCCACACCGGGACAGGGTTCTCGTGTCACCTTC.

The rearrangement links TRBV6-1 to TRBJ2-1, with a tentative D call TRBD2 (6 bases). Looked up from germline, CDR1 is MNHNS and CDR2 is SASEGT. Trimming cost V 10 bases and J 0 bases, with 13 bases left between them. CDR3 length equals 14 residues. This CDR3 is CATTRGSSYNEQFF. DNA for the CDR3: TGTGCCACCACGCGGGGCAGCTCCTACAATGAGCAGTTCTTC.

The V gene is TRBV27, the J gene TRBJ2-2; D is perhaps TRBD1 (5 bases). Trimming took off 0 bases at V and 5 bases at J, with 16 bases between the two ends. The germline V gene encodes CDR1 MNHEY and CDR2 SMNVEV (reference sequence). The CDR3 covers 17 residues. The CDR3 coding sequence is TGTGCCAGCAGTTTATCATCCCCAGGGCCTGAGACCGGGGAGCTGTTTTTT. It encodes CASSLSSPGPETGELFF.

DNA of the CDR3: TGTGCCAGCAACCGGGCACTAACCTACGAGCAGTACTTC. Translating it yields CASNRALTYEQYF. The chain is built from TRBV2 and TRBJ2-7, with D uncertain. This CDR3 region has 13 residues. V was pared by 7 bases and J by 2 bases, with 12 bases between. The V gene's germline CDR1 is SNHLY and CDR2 FYNNEI. The full variable domain, completed using reference TRBV2 and TRBJ2-7, is EPEVTQTPSHQVTQMGQEVILRCVPISNHLYFYWYRQILGQKVEFLVSFYNNEISEKSEIFDDQFSVERPDGSNFTLKIRSTKLEDSAMYFCASNRALTYEQYFGPGTRLTVT.

The chain recombines TRBV4-1 with TRBJ2-7; D uncertain. The CDR3 runs 13 residues. Trimming pared 0 bases from V and 2 bases from J, leaving 5 bases between. Per germline, CDR1 MGHRA and CDR2 YSYEKL. The CDR3 region has the DNA TGCGCCAGCAGCCAAGACTCGCCCTACGAGCAGTACTTC. Translation gives CASSQDSPYEQYF.

This chain links TRBV7-9 with TRBJ2-2; 11 positions agree with TRBD2. From germline, CDR1 is SEHNR and CDR2 FQNEAQ (reference sequence). The V gene end was trimmed by 4 bases and the J gene end by 1 base; junction bases not matched to a gene: 5. This CDR3 is 17 amino acids long. The CDR3, as DNA: TGTGCCAGCAGCTCTCTCACTAGCGGGAGGAACACCGGGGAGCTGTTTTTT. It encodes CASSSLTSGRNTGELFF. The full variable domain, completed using reference TRBV7-9 and TRBJ2-2, is DTGVSQNPRHKITKRGQNVTFRCDPISEHNRLYWYRQTLGQGPEFLTYFQNEAQLEKSRLLSDRFSAERPKGSFSTLEIQRTEQGDSAMYLCASSSLTSGRNTGELFFGEGSRLTVL.

This clone was seen only a few times. The rearrangement joins TRBV25-1 to TRBJ2-5; D is unclear. CDR1 is MGHDK, CDR2 SYGVNS, per germline. Deletions cut 7 bases from V and 5 bases from J, with 26 bases between. The CDR3 length is 17 residues. The DNA for the CDR3 is TGTGCCAGCAACTCCCCCCCCGACACTGTCGGTGGGGAGACCCAGTACTTC. Residues: CASNSPPDTVGGETQYF.

The genes are TRBV7-2 and TRBJ2-3; 7 bases agree with TRBD2. CDR1 is SGHTA, CDR2 FQGNSA, per germline. The CDR3 contains 14 residues. After removal of 7 bases from V and 6 bases from J, the junction contained 10 bases not matched to a gene. The CDR3 loop reads CASTDRRGRDTQYF. The CDR3 bases are TGTGCCAGCACGGACCGGCGGGGGAGGGATACGCAGTATTTT.

This clone has only a few counts. The rearrangement uses TRBV25-1 and TRBJ1-1; weak D call: TRBD1 (5 bases). CDR1 is MGHDK, CDR2 SYGVNS, per germline. The CDR3 extends over 15 amino acids. The ends were cut back, 1 base at V and 1 base at J, with 10 bases in the middle. The CDR3: CASSESGERNTEAFF. CDR3 coding DNA: TGTGCCAGCAGTGAATCGGGGGAAAGGAACACTGAAGCTTTCTTT.

CDR3 DNA sequence: TGTGCCATCGGGGGGACCGGGACAGAAAAACTGTTTTTT. This gives the protein CAIGGTGTEKLFF. This rearrangement joins TRBV10-3 to TRBJ1-4; TRBD1 is a possible D gene (6 bases). This CDR3 is built from 13 residues. V lost 8 bases and J 8 bases, leaving 15 bases between the germline ends. Per germline, CDR1 ENHRY and CDR2 SYGVKD.

The V call is TRBV7-3, the J call TRBJ2-7, with 10 bases that match TRBD2. Per the germline V gene, CDR1 is SGHTA and CDR2 is FQGTGA. After removal of 0 bases from V and 7 bases from J, the junction contained 12 bases not matched to a gene. This CDR3 contains 17 residues. The CDR3 nucleotides are TGTGCCAGCAGCTTAACCGGGGCTAGCGGGAGCCCGGGGGAGCAGTACTTC. Encoded protein: CASSLTGASGSPGEQYF.

V is TRBV18 and J is TRBJ2-7; 8 bases line up with TRBD1. Germline CDR1 reads KGHSH; CDR2 reads LQKENI. The CDR3 sequence is 13 residues long. After removal of 5 bases from V and 7 bases from J, the junction contained 7 bases not matched to a gene. DNA for the CDR3: TGTGCCAGCTCATTGTGGACAGGGTGGGAGCAGTACTTC. Its translation: CASSLWTGWEQYF. Drawing the rest from reference TRBV18 and TRBJ2-7, the complete variable domain is NAGVMQNPRHLVRRRGQEARLRCSPMKGHSHVYWYRQLPEEGLKFMVYLQKENIIDESGMPKERFSAEFPKEGPSILRIQQVVRGDSAAYFCASSLWTGWEQYFGPGTRLTVT.